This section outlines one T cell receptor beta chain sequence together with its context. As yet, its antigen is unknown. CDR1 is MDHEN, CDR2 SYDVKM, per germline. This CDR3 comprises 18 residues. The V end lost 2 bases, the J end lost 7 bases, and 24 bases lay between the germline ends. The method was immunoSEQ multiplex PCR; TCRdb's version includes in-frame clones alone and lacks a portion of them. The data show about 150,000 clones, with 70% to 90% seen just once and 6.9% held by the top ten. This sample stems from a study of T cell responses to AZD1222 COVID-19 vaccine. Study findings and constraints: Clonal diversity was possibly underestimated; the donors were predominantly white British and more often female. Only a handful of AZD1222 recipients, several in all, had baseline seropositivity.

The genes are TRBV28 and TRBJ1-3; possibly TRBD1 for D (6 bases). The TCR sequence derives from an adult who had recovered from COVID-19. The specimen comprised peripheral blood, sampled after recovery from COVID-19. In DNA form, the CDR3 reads TGTGCCAGCAGTTTAGCTAGATCCAACGGGACACGGAAGAACACCATATATTTT. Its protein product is CASSLARSNGTRKNTIYF.